What follows describes a single T cell receptor (beta chain). Its cognate antigen has yet to be identified. Base qualities are not recorded, but no much larger clone differs from it by a single base. The intended sense of this specimen's time point label: baseline before first vaccination. Taken with the paper, the label for treatment or condition translates to: meningococcal conjugate vaccine given as trial control. The vaccinee samples were drawn from two UK trials, COV001 and COV002, one of which was a single-blind randomized controlled phase 2/3 trial testing AZD1222 (ChAdOx1 nCoV-19) in healthy adults. For TCRbeta chain sequencing, PBMC samples from trial participants were taken at day 0 and at day 28 after the second dose. This entry is derived from a study of T cell responses to AZD1222 COVID-19 vaccine (TCRdb year 2021). Turning to the overall study: A total of 230 or so trial participants underwent TCR sequencing, of whom 207 received two doses of AZD1222 and about 25 received two doses of the MenACWY control vaccine. Trial participants were enrolled by age into subgroups of 18-55, 56-69 and 70-plus years, and around 150, 28 and 57 TCR-sequenced participants, respectively, were included in these subgroups. Findings and caveats that apply to the study as a whole: Spike-specific TCR breadth and depth rose significantly after two AZD1222 doses compared with day 0 and with MenACWY recipients. Conclusions about previously exposed vaccinees are limited, since just five to seven AZD1222 recipients were seropositive for SARS-CoV-2 at baseline. The 56-69-year group was small, and its depth increase did not reach significance, likely because of low power. Vaccine-associated CD4 TCRs spanned the whole spike protein, with dominant responses in regions 160-218 and 743-854. No day 14 peak-response samples were available, so repertoires were characterized only after the peak T cell response. Participants were mostly white British, with more females than males. The authors suggested clonal diversity may have been underestimated. Epitopes outside the regions mutated in the B.1.351 and B.1.1.7 variants were reportedly recognized by nearly half of the unique spike-specific TCRs.

The cysteine opens and the phenylalanine closes a CDR3 of 13 amino acids. Only CDR3 DNA remains: 39 bases, in frame from the first base. Trimming removed 9 bases from V and 5 bases from J; the gene matches leave 7 bases unexplained. The germline V gene provides CDR1 SNHLY and CDR2 FYNNEI. The CDR3 regions of human TCRbeta chains were analyzed by immunosequencing. Per the source publication's procedure: TCRs in the repertoires were matched against a reference library of SARS-CoV-2-specific TCRs that had been generated with the MIRA antigen-specificity platform. Breadth was defined as the fraction of unique TCRs that were SARS-CoV-2-associated. Depth was defined as the fraction of total T cells that were SARS-CoV-2-associated. Each spike-specific TCR was assigned to its reactive spike region and to a CD4 or CD8 class using the MIRA data. Log10-transformed breadth and depth values were compared by one-way ANOVA with Sidak's multiple comparisons tests. The table was pulled from immuneACCESS by TCRdb, which kept in-frame rearrangements only. Such tables lose some clones; where checked, under half of the loss comes from unresolved V genes, and the rest has no known cause. V and J calls and clone size follow that table, whereas D and trimming were derived from the DNA. In this sample the table shows almost 50,000 clones, roughly 80% of which occur a single time. Of the sample, approximately 22% is held by the ten largest clones.

Sequences were derived from peripheral blood, sampled on day 0 of MenACWY control vaccination. The receptor was derived from an adult in good health. The rearrangement joined TRBV2 to TRBJ1-2; 9 bases in between match TRBD1. CDR3 protein: CARGQGGWYGYTF. In nucleotide form, the sequence is TGTGCCAGGGGACAGGGAGGATGGTATGGCTACACCTTC. The variable domain in full, with residues beyond the CDR3 obtained from the reference TRBV2 and TRBJ1-2 genes, is EPEVTQTPSHQVTQMGQEVILRCVPISNHLYFYWYRQILGQKVEFLVSFYNNEISEKSEIFDDQFSVERPDGSNFTLKIRSTKLEDSAMYFCARGQGGWYGYTFGSGTRLTVV.